A single T cell receptor (beta chain) is shown here with its context. In this sample, this clonotype turned up many times. What antigen it recognizes has not been identified. Base qualities are not provided; no much larger clone lies one nucleotide away. Amplification of TCR beta CDR3 regions was carried out from RNA transcripts. A first-round RT-PCR of the TCR CDR3 used the HTBI primer set with the Qiagen OneStep RT-PCR kit. Libraries were constructed in a second round of multiplex PCR, after which size selection and purification were performed. Sequencing of the libraries was done on an Illumina HiSeq2000 using paired-end 100 bp reads. As for how the authors treated the data: SOAPnuke was used to process the raw data, throwing out any read that contained adapters or uncalled bases, had a mean Phred below 15, or lacked an exact constant-primer or identifier match. COPE v1.2.5 was used to merge high-quality paired reads, and clonotypes were defined as unique nucleotide sequences. MiTCR v1.1 was used to align clonotypes to the IMGT TRBV, TRBD and TRBJ reference segments. Only V-J combinations with frequency above 0.0001, covering about 99% of repertoires, were analysed. The TCS score was defined as F50 (clonal expansion) divided by E x V (chaos), with BLOSUM62-based TCRdist calculated between CDR3 peptides within each V-J. Welch's t-statistics and random forest reduced around 520 V-J features to roughly 13, which were used in a naive Bayes classifier (R e1071). TCRdb reprocessed the public reads (quality trimming at Q25 with fastp, clone calling with MiXCR) and kept in-frame beta chains. When rows share a CDR3 protein, they turn into one entry using the most common DNA and genes. The V and J calls reflect TCRdb's pipeline rather than the authors' work. The sample table shows 500,000 to 800,000 distinct CDR3 sequences, and around 13% are seen once. In total, the top ten clones hold around an eighth of the sample.

These data come from a study of T cells in Graves' hyperthyroidism and ophthalmopathy (dated by TCRdb to about 2019). Some background on the complete study: Peripheral blood samples were taken at initial diagnosis, before any treatment was given. For training and testing, the 110 or so patients in the discovery cohort were randomly divided in a 7:3 ratio. After sampling, hyperthyroidism patients received methimazole starting at 30 mg daily, and ophthalmopathy patients received high-dose intravenous methylprednisolone. Prospective prediction of ophthalmopathy was tested in an independent validation cohort of about 19 hyperthyroidism patients and 17 patients who later progressed to ophthalmopathy. Thyroid tissue and blood T-cell repertoires from six Graves' hyperthyroidism patients were also compared in the study. TCR V-J signatures able to tell the groups apart were searched for in a discovery cohort of 90 to 100 patients, of whom fewer than 45 had Graves' ophthalmopathy and more than 55 had stable Graves' hyperthyroidism. The paper describes TCR Vbeta CDR3 sequencing of 130 to 150 peripheral blood samples, made up of about 40 ophthalmopathy patients, roughly 72 hyperthyroidism patients and 17 progressor patients.

Ophthalmopathy patients had moderately to severely active disease, Clinical Activity Score of at least 3, NOSPECS grade of at least 4, and duration under 3 months. Any patient with an uncontrolled infection, another autoimmune disease, pregnancy or lactation was excluded. Clinical symptoms, serum thyroxine and TRAb, thyroid ultrasound, and orbital computed tomography formed the basis for the diagnoses. PBMCs were isolated from about 9 ml of fresh peripheral blood by Ficoll-Paque density gradient centrifugation. Total RNA was extracted with Trizol reagent, and quality was checked on an Agilent 2100 Bioanalyzer. CDR1 and CDR2, looked up from the germline V gene, are SGHTA and FQGTGA. Clipping removes 2 bases from V and 3 bases from J, with 8 as the unmatched junction base count. The CDR3 goes from the cysteine to the phenylalanine over 17 residues. Only the CDR3 DNA is retained, 51 bases long and in frame from the first base.

Broader findings and caveats from the paper: In cross-validation, a model built on a 13 V-J signature told ophthalmopathy apart from stable hyperthyroidism with 87.88% sensitivity and roughly 82% specificity, and in testing the same model reached 80%/75%. During validation, the model predicted progression to ophthalmopathy a median of about 6.3 months ahead of onset, with approximately 70% sensitivity and roughly 72% specificity. Most expanded thyroid clonotypes (frequency above 0.001) were also found in blood, which suggests that blood repertoires may mirror thyroid immune responses. Sample size was not statistically predetermined, and blinding of investigators to group allocation was not performed.

Recombination linked TRBV7-3 to TRBJ2-2, with 8 bases matching TRBD2. The origin of this receptor is a woman aged 45-65 years with Graves' ophthalmopathy. Sequences were obtained from blood. The CDR3 has the sequence CASSLLGGRSYTGELFF. The sequenced DNA is TGTGCCAGCAGCTTATTGGGCGGGAGGTCGTACACCGGGGAGCTGTTTTTT.